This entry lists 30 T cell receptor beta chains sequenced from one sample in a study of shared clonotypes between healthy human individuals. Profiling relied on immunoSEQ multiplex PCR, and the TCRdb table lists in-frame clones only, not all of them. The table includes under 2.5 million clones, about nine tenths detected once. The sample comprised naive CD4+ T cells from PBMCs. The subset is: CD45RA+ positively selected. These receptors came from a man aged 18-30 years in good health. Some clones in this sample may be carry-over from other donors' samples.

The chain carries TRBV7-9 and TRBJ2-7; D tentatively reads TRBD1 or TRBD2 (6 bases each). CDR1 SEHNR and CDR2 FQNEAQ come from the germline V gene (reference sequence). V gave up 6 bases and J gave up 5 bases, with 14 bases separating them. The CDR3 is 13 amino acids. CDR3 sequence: CASRSLGGDEQYF. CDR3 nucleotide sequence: TGTGCCAGCAGATCCCTCGGGGGCGACGAGCAGTACTTC.

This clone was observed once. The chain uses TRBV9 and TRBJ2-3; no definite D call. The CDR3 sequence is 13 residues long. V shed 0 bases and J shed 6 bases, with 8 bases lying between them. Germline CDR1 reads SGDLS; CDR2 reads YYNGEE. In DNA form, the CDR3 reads TGTGCCAGCAGCGTAGAAGGGATGGATACGCAGTATTTT. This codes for CASSVEGMDTQYF.

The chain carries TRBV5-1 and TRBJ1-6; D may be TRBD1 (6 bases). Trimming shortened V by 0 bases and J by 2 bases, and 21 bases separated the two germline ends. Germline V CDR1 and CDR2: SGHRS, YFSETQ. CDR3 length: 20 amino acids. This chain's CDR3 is CASSLVRTDVGTPYNSPLHF. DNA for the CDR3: TGCGCCAGCAGCTTGGTTCGGACAGATGTAGGCACGCCCTATAATTCACCCCTCCACTTT. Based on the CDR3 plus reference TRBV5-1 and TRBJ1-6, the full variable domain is KAGVTQTPRYLIKTRGQQVTLSCSPISGHRSVSWYQQTPGQGLQFLFEYFSETQRNKGNFPGRFSGRQFSNSRSEMNVSTLELGDSALYLCASSLVRTDVGTPYNSPLHFGNGTRLTVT.

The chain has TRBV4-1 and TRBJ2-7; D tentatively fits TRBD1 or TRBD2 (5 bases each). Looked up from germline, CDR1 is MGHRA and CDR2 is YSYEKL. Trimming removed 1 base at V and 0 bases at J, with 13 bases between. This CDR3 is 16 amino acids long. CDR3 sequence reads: CASSQGPGRSSYEQYF. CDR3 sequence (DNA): TGCGCCAGCAGCCAAGGACCGGGACGAAGCTCCTACGAGCAGTACTTC.

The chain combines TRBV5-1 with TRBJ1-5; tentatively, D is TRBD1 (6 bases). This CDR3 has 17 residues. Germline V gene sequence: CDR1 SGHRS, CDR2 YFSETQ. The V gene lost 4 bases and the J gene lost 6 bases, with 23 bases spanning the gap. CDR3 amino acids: CASSPSPSTGAGQPQHF. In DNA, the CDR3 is TGCGCCAGCAGCCCTTCCCCCTCAACGGGGGCTGGTCAGCCCCAGCATTTT.

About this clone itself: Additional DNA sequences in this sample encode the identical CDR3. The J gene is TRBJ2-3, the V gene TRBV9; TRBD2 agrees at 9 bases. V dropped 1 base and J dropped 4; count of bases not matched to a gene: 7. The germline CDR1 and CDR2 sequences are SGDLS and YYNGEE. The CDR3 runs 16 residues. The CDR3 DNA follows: TGTGCCAGCAGCGTACGGGCGGGGGGGCCCGCAGATACGCAGTATTTT. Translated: CASSVRAGGPADTQYF.

In DNA, the CDR3 is TGTGCCAGCACCAGGGTGGATCAGCCCCAGCATTTT. This gives the protein CASTRVDQPQHF. The chain is built from TRBV28 and TRBJ1-5, with TRBD1 as a possible D gene (5 bases). The V end lost 7 bases, the J end lost 5 bases, and 9 bases lay between the germline ends. The CDR3 is made up of 12 amino acids. Germline assignment: CDR1 MDHEN and CDR2 SYDVKM. Full variable domain (rest looked up from reference TRBV28 and TRBJ1-5): DVKVTQSSRYLVKRTGEKVFLECVQDMDHENMFWYRQDPGLGLRLIYFSYDVKMKEKGDIPEGYSVSREKKERFSLILESASTNQTSMYLCASTRVDQPQHFGDGTRLSIL.

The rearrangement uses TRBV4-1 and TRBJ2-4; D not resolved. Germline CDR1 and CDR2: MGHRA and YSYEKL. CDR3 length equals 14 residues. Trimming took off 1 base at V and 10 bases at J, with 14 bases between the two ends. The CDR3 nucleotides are TGCGCCAGCAGCCAAGCTCTGTTTGCGGAAATTCAGTACTTC. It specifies CASSQALFAEIQYF.

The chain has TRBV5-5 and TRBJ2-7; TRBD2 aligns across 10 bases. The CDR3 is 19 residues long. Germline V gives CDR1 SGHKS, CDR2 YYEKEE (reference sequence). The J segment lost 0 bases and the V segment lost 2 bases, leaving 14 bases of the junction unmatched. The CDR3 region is CASSLGLAGVRGTSYEQYF. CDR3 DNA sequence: TGTGCCAGCAGCTTAGGGCTAGCGGGAGTTAGAGGGACCTCCTACGAGCAGTACTTC.

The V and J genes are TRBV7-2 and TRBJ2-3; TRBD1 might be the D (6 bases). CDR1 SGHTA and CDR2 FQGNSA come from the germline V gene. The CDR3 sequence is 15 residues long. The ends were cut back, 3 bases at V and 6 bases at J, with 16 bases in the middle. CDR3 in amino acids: CASSFIGYRGDTQYF. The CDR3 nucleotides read TGTGCCAGCAGCTTTATAGGGTATAGGGGGGATACGCAGTATTTT.

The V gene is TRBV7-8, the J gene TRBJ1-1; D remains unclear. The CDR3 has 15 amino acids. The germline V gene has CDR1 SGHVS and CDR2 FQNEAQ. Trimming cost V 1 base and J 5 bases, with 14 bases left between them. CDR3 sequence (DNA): TGTGCCAGCAGCTTAGTTAACTGGGGTCAGACTGAAGCTTTCTTT. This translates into CASSLVNWGQTEAFF.

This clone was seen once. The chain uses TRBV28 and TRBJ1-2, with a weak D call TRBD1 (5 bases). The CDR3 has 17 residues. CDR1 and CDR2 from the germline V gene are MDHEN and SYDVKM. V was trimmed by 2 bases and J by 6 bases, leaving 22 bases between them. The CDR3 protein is CASSLGSASGGMHGYTF. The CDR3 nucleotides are TGTGCCAGCAGTTTAGGGTCAGCTTCGGGGGGGATGCATGGCTACACCTTC.

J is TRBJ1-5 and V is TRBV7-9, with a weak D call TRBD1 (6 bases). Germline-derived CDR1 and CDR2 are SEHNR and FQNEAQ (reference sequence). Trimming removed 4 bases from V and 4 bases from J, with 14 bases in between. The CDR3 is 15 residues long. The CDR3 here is CASSSEQGLNQPQHF. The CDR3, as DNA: TGTGCCAGCAGCTCGGAACAGGGATTGAATCAGCCCCAGCATTTT.

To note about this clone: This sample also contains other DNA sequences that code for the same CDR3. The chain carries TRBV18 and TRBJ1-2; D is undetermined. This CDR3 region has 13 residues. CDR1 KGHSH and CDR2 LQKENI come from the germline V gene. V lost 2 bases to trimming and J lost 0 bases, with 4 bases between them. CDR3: CASSPDPNYGYTF. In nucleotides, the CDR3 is TGTGCCAGCTCACCAGATCCTAACTATGGCTACACCTTC.

CDR3 coding DNA: TGTGCCAGCAGTTTATCAGGGTTTAATTCACCCCTCCACTTT. It is translated as CASSLSGFNSPLHF. The chain links TRBV28 to TRBJ1-6, with D possibly matching TRBD1 (5 bases). CDR3 length: 14 residues. CDR1 is MDHEN, CDR2 SYDVKM, per germline. V was cut by 1 base and J by 6 bases, with 7 bases left in between.

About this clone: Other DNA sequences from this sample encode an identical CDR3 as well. CDR3: CSVVTGSEQYF. The CDR3 DNA sequence: TGCAGCGTGGTGACAGGAAGCGAGCAGTACTTC. This rearrangement joins TRBV29-1 to TRBJ2-7; perhaps TRBD1 as D (6 bases). Looked up from germline, CDR1 is SQVTM and CDR2 is ANQGSEA. This CDR3 has 11 amino acids. V was cut by 6 bases and J by 6 bases, with 12 bases left in between.

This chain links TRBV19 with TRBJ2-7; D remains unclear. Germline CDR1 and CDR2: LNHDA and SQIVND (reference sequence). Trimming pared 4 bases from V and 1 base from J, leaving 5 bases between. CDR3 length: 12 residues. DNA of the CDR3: TGTGCCAGTAGTAGTGGTTCCTACGAGCAGTACTTC. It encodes CASSSGSYEQYF.

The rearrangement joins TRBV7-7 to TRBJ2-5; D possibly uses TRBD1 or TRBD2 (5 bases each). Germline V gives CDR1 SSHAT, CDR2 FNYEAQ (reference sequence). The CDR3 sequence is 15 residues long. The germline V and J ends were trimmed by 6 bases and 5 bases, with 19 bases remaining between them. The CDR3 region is CASSRFLGTRETQYF. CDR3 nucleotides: TGTGCCAGCAGTCGATTTTTGGGGACGCGGGAGACCCAGTACTTC.

Written as DNA, the CDR3 is TGTGCCAGCAGTTTAGTCGGACAGGGGTACTATGGCTACACCTTC. Its translation is CASSLVGQGYYGYTF. The chain links TRBV28 to TRBJ1-2; 9 bases match TRBD1. The CDR3 totals 15 residues. Germline assignment: CDR1 MDHEN and CDR2 SYDVKM. After removal of 2 bases from V and 3 bases from J, the junction contained 4 bases not matched to a gene.

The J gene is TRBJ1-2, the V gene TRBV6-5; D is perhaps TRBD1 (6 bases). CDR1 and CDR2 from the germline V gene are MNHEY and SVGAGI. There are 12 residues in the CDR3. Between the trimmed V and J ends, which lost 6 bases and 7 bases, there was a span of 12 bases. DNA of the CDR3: TGTGCCAGCAGGGAACAGGGCTCTGGCTACACCTTC. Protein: CASREQGSGYTF.

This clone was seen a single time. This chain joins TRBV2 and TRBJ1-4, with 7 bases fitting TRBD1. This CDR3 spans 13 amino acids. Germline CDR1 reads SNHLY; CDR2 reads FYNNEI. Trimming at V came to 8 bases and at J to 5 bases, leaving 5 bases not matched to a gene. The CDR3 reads CASRDRENEKLFF. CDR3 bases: TGTGCCAGCCGAGACAGGGAGAATGAAAAACTGTTTTTT.

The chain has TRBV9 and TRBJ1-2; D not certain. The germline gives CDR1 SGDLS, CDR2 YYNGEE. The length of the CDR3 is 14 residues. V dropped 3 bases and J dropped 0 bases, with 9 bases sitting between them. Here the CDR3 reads CASSGDVANYGYTF. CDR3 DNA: TGTGCCAGCAGCGGGGATGTAGCTAACTATGGCTACACCTTC.

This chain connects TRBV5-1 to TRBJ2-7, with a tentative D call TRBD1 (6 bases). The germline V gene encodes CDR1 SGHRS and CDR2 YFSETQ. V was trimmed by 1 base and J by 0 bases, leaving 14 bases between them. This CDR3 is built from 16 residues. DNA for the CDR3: TGCGCCAGCAGCTTGTTTTTACAGGGCAACTCCTACGAGCAGTACTTC. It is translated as CASSLFLQGNSYEQYF.

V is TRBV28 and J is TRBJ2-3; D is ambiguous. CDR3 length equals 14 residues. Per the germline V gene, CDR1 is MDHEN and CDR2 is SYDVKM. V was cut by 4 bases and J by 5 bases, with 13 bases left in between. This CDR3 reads CASSWSGIGDTQYF. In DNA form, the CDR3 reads TGTGCCAGCAGTTGGTCGGGTATCGGAGATACGCAGTATTTT.

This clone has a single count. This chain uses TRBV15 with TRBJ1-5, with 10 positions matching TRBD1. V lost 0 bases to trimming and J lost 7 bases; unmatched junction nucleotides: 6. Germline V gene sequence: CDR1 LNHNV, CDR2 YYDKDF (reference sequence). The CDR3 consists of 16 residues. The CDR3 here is CATSRDLGTGEQPQHF. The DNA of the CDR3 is TGTGCCACCAGCAGAGATCTAGGGACAGGGGAACAGCCCCAGCATTTT.

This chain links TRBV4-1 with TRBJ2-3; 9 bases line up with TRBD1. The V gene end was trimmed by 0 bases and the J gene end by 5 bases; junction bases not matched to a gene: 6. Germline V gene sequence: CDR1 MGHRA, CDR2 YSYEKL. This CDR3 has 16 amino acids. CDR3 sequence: CASSQDPGQGRDTQYF. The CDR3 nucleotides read TGCGCCAGCAGCCAAGATCCCGGACAGGGGAGAGATACGCAGTATTTT.

Written as DNA, the CDR3 is TGTGCCAGCAGCCCTACGACCGGCTACACCTTC. Protein: CASSPTTGYTF. This chain uses TRBV7-9 with TRBJ1-2; D gene unclear. Per germline, CDR1 SEHNR and CDR2 FQNEAQ (reference sequence). The CDR3 is made up of 11 amino acids. Trimming pared 5 bases from V and 8 bases from J, leaving 9 bases between.

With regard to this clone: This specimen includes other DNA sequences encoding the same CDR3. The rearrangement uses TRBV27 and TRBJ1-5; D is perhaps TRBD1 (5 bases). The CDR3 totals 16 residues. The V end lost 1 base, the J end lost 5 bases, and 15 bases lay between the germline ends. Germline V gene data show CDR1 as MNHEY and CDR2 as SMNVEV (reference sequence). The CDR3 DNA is TGTGCCAGCAGTTTATTGTATGGGACGGGGGATCAGCCCCAGCATTTT. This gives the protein CASSLLYGTGDQPQHF.

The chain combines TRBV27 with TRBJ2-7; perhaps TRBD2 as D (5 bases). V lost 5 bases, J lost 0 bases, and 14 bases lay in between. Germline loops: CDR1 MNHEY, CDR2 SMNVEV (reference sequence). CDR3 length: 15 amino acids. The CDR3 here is CASSPPSPSSYEQYF. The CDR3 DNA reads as TGTGCCAGCAGTCCCCCTAGCCCCAGCTCCTACGAGCAGTACTTC.

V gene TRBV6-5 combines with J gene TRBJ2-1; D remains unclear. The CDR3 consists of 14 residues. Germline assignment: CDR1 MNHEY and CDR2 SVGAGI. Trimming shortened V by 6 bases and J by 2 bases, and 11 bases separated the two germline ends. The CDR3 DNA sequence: TGTGCCAGCAGCCCCAGGTCAACCTACAATGAGCAGTTCTTC. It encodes CASSPRSTYNEQFF.